A single sample is the source of the 23 T cell receptor beta chains below, sequenced in a study of early T cells in non-severe SARS-CoV-2 infection. MiXCR was run by TCRdb on the 5' RACE reads, yielding one entry per CDR3 protein. The data hold around 70,000 distinct CDR3 sequences, with 12% observed a single time. Sequencing used whole blood. The origin of the receptors is an adult who was a healthcare worker with PCR-confirmed SARS-CoV-2 infection or an uninfected control (not recorded which).

Only a few counts were recorded for this clonotype. The genes are TRBV9 and TRBJ2-5; no definite D call. Germline V CDR1 and CDR2: SGDLS, YYNGEE. This CDR3 has 13 residues. The germline V and J ends were trimmed by 0 bases and 1 base, with 4 bases remaining between them. The CDR3 region is CASSVDLQETQYF. The CDR3 DNA is TGTGCCAGCAGCGTAGACCTCCAAGAGACCCAGTACTTC.

The chain links TRBV28 to TRBJ2-7, with 8 bases lining up with TRBD2. CDR1 MDHEN and CDR2 SYDVKM come from the germline V gene. V was clipped by 5 bases and J by 1 base; unmatched bases: 7. The CDR3 is 15 residues long. CDR3 bases: TGTGCCAGCAGTCAAACTAGCGGAGGGTCCTACGAGCAGTACTTC. This sequence encodes CASSQTSGGSYEQYF.

This clonotype came up many times. J is TRBJ2-1 and V is TRBV20-1, with 7 bases fitting TRBD1. The CDR3 covers 14 residues. V dropped 3 bases and J dropped 5; count of bases not matched to a gene: 7. Germline assignment: CDR1 DFQATT and CDR2 SNEGSKA (reference sequence). This chain's CDR3 is CSASPITGDNEQFF. DNA for the CDR3: TGCAGTGCTAGCCCCATAACAGGGGACAATGAGCAGTTCTTC.

This clonotype was seen more than once but under ten times. The genes are TRBV29-1 and TRBJ2-3; D perhaps matches TRBD2 (5 bases). Germline V gene sequence: CDR1 SQVTM, CDR2 ANQGSEA. The V end lost 4 bases, the J end lost 4 bases, and 9 bases lay between the germline ends. The CDR3 runs 12 residues. The CDR3 spells CSVGGSADTQYF. DNA for the CDR3: TGCAGCGTTGGAGGGAGCGCAGATACGCAGTATTTT.

This clonotype came up many times. V is TRBV30 and J is TRBJ2-5; D is ambiguous. V gave up 2 bases and J gave up 4 bases, with 11 bases separating them. Looked up from germline, CDR1 is GTSNPN and CDR2 is SVGIG (reference sequence). The CDR3 runs 13 residues. CDR3 in DNA: TGTGCCTGGAGTCTCCGGGTTAGAGAGACCCAGTACTTC. Residues: CAWSLRVRETQYF.

This rearrangement joins TRBV2 to TRBJ1-2; no clear D gene. Trimming pared 3 bases from V and 3 bases from J, leaving 2 bases between. The V gene's germline CDR1 is SNHLY and CDR2 FYNNEI. This CDR3 comprises 11 residues. The CDR3 protein is CASSDYYGYTF. For the CDR3, the DNA is TGTGCCAGCAGTGACTACTATGGCTACACCTTC.

This clonotype was detected many times. Here the CDR3 reads CASSSSSSVQETQYF. The CDR3 DNA reads TGTGCCAGCTCTTCTTCCTCTAGCGTTCAAGAGACCCAGTACTTC. The rearrangement uses TRBV18 and TRBJ2-5; possible D gene TRBD2, 6 bases. The CDR3 has 15 residues. CDR1 and CDR2 (germline): KGHSH, LQKENI. V shed 6 bases and J shed 2 bases, with 16 bases lying between them.

In its sample, this clonotype was seen a few times. This chain connects TRBV7-6 to TRBJ2-3; D is uncertain. Germline V lookup: CDR1 SGHVS, CDR2 FNYEAQ. The CDR3 totals 15 residues. The V end lost 0 bases, the J end lost 0 bases, and 7 bases lay between the germline ends. CDR3 in amino acids: CASSLAPYSTDTQYF. In DNA, the CDR3 is TGTGCCAGCAGCTTAGCCCCCTACAGCACAGATACGCAGTATTTT.

This clonotype was seen repeatedly, ten times or more. This chain uses TRBV30 with TRBJ2-2, with 9 bases aligning to TRBD2. With 8 bases clipped from V and 5 bases from J, the junction kept 9 bases outside the gene matches. CDR1 is GTSNPN and CDR2 is SVGIG in the germline V gene (reference sequence). The CDR3 is 14 amino acids. This chain's CDR3 is CARMAGGPTGELFF. CDR3 DNA sequence: TGTGCCCGGATGGCGGGAGGGCCGACCGGGGAGCTGTTTTTT.

This clonotype was recorded a few times. J is TRBJ1-2 and V is TRBV10-3; D remains ambiguous. Trimming cost V 0 bases and J 7 bases, with 12 bases left between them. The CDR3 consists of 14 residues. In germline, CDR1 is ENHRY, CDR2 SYGVKD. The CDR3 sequence: CAISESGKESGYTF. The CDR3 DNA reads as TGTGCCATCAGTGAGTCAGGGAAGGAGAGTGGCTACACCTTC.

V is TRBV20-1 and J is TRBJ2-7; TRBD2 aligns across 12 bases. CDR1 and CDR2 from the germline V gene are DFQATT and SNEGSKA (reference sequence). CDR3 length: 13 amino acids. Trimming took 6 bases from V and 6 from J; bases not matched to a gene: 6. Here the CDR3 DNA reads TGCAGTGCCCGACTAGCGGGAGTTGGCGAGCAGTACTTC. Amino acids: CSARLAGVGEQYF.

J is TRBJ2-1 and V is TRBV5-1; weak D call: TRBD2 (6 bases). The germline CDR1 and CDR2 sequences are SGHRS and YFSETQ. The CDR3 is 15 amino acids. V lost 0 bases to trimming and J lost 7 bases, with 14 bases between them. The CDR3 DNA reads TGCGCCAGCAGCTTGGGTAGCGGAGGCGGGAATGAGCAGTTCTTC. Translating it yields CASSLGSGGGNEQFF.

The chain employs TRBV29-1 and TRBJ2-3; 11 positions agree with TRBD2. V gave up 8 bases and J gave up 3 bases; unmatched junction bases: 13. The CDR3 sequence is 16 residues long. CDR1 is SQVTM, CDR2 ANQGSEA, per germline. This CDR3 reads CSPSVSSGRATDTQYF. In DNA form, the CDR3 reads TGCAGCCCGAGCGTGAGTAGCGGGAGGGCGACAGATACGCAGTATTTT.

This clonotype was found many times. The chain uses TRBV28 and TRBJ1-1; no clear D. Germline V gives CDR1 MDHEN, CDR2 SYDVKM. Trimming took off 6 bases at V and 8 bases at J, with 19 bases between the two ends. This CDR3 has 14 amino acids. The DNA of the CDR3 is TGTGCCAGCAGCCCCCCAAATGACGCGCCCGAAGCTTTCTTT. Amino acids: CASSPPNDAPEAFF. The full variable domain, in which reference TRBV28 and TRBJ1-1 provide the parts outside the CDR3, is DVKVTQSSRYLVKRTGEKVFLECVQDMDHENMFWYRQDPGLGLRLIYFSYDVKMKEKGDIPEGYSVSREKKERFSLILESASTNQTSMYLCASSPPNDAPEAFFGQGTRLTVV.

This clonotype was detected ten times or more. V gene TRBV10-3 combines with J gene TRBJ1-6, with D perhaps TRBD1 (6 bases). Germline CDR1 is ENHRY and CDR2 is SYGVKD. The CDR3 is 16 amino acids. V dropped 8 bases and J dropped 5 bases, with 19 bases sitting between them. The CDR3 sequence: CAIGSPRTEDNSPLHF. The CDR3 coding sequence is TGTGCCATCGGGTCCCCCAGGACAGAGGATAATTCACCCCTCCACTTT.

This clonotype appeared many times. The chain has TRBV20-1 and TRBJ2-5; 7 bases align to TRBD2. Germline V gene lookup returns CDR1 DFQATT and CDR2 SNEGSKA (reference sequence). V was clipped by 1 base and J by 2 bases; unmatched bases: 4. This CDR3 has 14 amino acids. Here the CDR3 reads CSARVASGQETQYF. In nucleotides, the CDR3 is TGCAGTGCTAGAGTGGCTAGCGGACAAGAGACCCAGTACTTC.

This chain uses TRBV20-1 with TRBJ1-1; D unresolved. The CDR3 spans 14 residues. V was cut by 5 bases and J by 3 bases, with 16 bases left in between. Germline CDR1 and CDR2: DFQATT and SNEGSKA (reference sequence). CDR3 sequence reads: CSAGLGFSDTEAFF. The CDR3 bases are TGCAGTGCTGGCTTAGGATTTTCCGACACTGAAGCTTTCTTT.

Only one count was recorded for this clonotype. CDR3 sequence: CATTTGSYEQYF. CDR3 sequence (DNA): TGTGCCACCACGACAGGGTCCTACGAGCAGTACTTC. This rearrangement joins TRBV18 to TRBJ2-7; 7 nucleotides agree with TRBD1. The CDR3 loop spans 12 amino acids. The germline V gene has CDR1 KGHSH and CDR2 LQKENI. V was clipped by 10 bases and J by 1 base; unmatched bases: 4.

This clonotype was counted only a few times. The rearrangement joins TRBV7-6 to TRBJ2-3, with D perhaps TRBD1 or TRBD2 (5 bases each). V lost 1 base, J lost 2 bases, and 19 bases lay in between. CDR1 is SGHVS and CDR2 is FNYEAQ in the germline V gene. The CDR3 runs to 18 residues. CDR3 loop: CASSLGGTVPTDTDTQYF. The CDR3 DNA sequence: TGTGCCAGCAGCTTAGGGGGGACGGTCCCGACCGACACAGATACGCAGTATTTT.

This clonotype has a count of ten or more. CDR3: CASSQRHQEQPQHF. DNA for the CDR3: TGTGCCAGCAGCCAACGACACCAAGAGCAGCCCCAGCATTTT. The rearrangement joins TRBV16 to TRBJ1-5; D is undetermined. CDR1 KGHSY and CDR2 FQNENV come from the germline V gene. This CDR3 comprises 14 residues. Trimming removed 2 bases from V and 7 bases from J, with 12 bases in between.

This clonotype was seen many times. The chain uses TRBV29-1 and TRBJ1-5; D call uncertain. The ends were cut back, 6 bases at V and 3 bases at J, with 12 bases in the middle. This CDR3 has 13 residues. Germline V gene data show CDR1 as SQVTM and CDR2 as ANQGSEA. Here the CDR3 reads CSVQQASNQPQHF. DNA of the CDR3: TGCAGCGTACAGCAGGCTTCCAATCAGCCCCAGCATTTT.

This clonotype has a handful of counts. This chain uses TRBV7-2 with TRBJ2-3; unclear D gene. Deletions cut 0 bases from V and 7 bases from J, with 11 bases between. This CDR3 comprises 14 residues. From germline, CDR1 is SGHTA and CDR2 FQGNSA. This chain's CDR3 is CASSLALVPNTQYF. DNA for the CDR3: TGTGCCAGCAGCTTAGCCCTAGTTCCTAATACGCAGTATTTT.

The genes are TRBV7-9 and TRBJ2-7; 8 nucleotides match TRBD2. This CDR3 contains 15 residues. Germline V gene data show CDR1 as SEHNR and CDR2 as FQNEAQ (reference sequence). V lost 1 base and J lost 7; bases outside the gene matches: 9. Here the CDR3 reads CASSLVGTRTREQYF. In DNA, the CDR3 is TGTGCCAGCAGCTTAGTGGGGACTAGGACTCGGGAGCAGTACTTC. The complete variable domain, with remaining parts taken from reference TRBV7-9 and TRBJ2-7, reads DTGVSQNPRHKITKRGQNVTFRCDPISEHNRLYWYRQTLGQGPEFLTYFQNEAQLEKSRLLSDRFSAERPKGSFSTLEIQRTEQGDSAMYLCASSLVGTRTREQYFGPGTRLTVT.